Listed below are T cell receptor beta chains from one sample, sequenced in a study of blood T cells in healthy people across ages. TCRdb processed the 5' RACE reads anew with MiXCR; each CDR3 protein has one entry. The data contain 700,000 or so distinct CDR3 sequences, about 43% of them singletons. The sequenced sample consisted of blood. Source of these receptors: an elderly man in good health. CDR3s include the opening cysteine and the closing phenylalanine or tryptophan. The D gene is left open where the match is weak. The size entry is marked missing in some rows and otherwise reads once, few, many or a size class.

abundance	d_gene	j_gene	len	v_gene	CDR3aa	CDR3nt
-	-	TRBJ2-1	14	TRBV7-2	CANSSGDQANERFF	TGTGCCAACAGCTCGGGGGACCAAGCTAATGAGCGGTTCTTC
-	-	TRBJ2-7	17	TRBV7-9	CASSFRGTAGSYNEQYF	TGTGCCAGCAGCTTTCGGGGGACTGCCGGCTCCTACAATGAGCAGTACTTC
few	-	TRBJ2-7	15	TRBV20-1	CSATPLRRPSYEQYF	TGCAGTGCTACCCCCCTGCGTAGGCCCTCCTACGAGCAGTACTTC
many	TRBD2	TRBJ2-2	18	TRBV27	CASSSPYGRVGNTGELFF	TGTGCCAGCAGTTCTCCCTACGGGAGGGTTGGGAACACCGGGGAGCTGTTTTTT
-	-	TRBJ2-7	15	TRBV7-2	CASSPGASFSYEQYF	TGTGCCAGCAGCCCCGGGGCTAGCTTTTCCTACGAGCAGTACTTC
-	-	TRBJ2-3	11	TRBV6-6	CAGANRDTQYF	TGTGCTGGGGCGAACAGAGATACGCAGTATTTT
-	-	TRBJ2-3	16	TRBV7-9	CASSRSGSRGTDTQYF	TGTGCCAGCAGCCGTTCTGGCTCCAGGGGCACAGATACGCAGTATTTT
-	-	TRBJ1-5	15	TRBV28	CASRDPSGINQPQHF	TGTGCCAGCAGGGACCCAAGTGGGATCAATCAGCCCCAGCATTTT
few	TRBD1	TRBJ2-7	14	TRBV28	CASSSPGQGWEQYF	TGTGCCAGCAGTTCACCGGGACAGGGCTGGGAGCAGTACTTC
-	TRBD1	TRBJ2-6	15	TRBV4-1	CASSPQGARANVLTF	TGCGCCAGCAGCCCCCAGGGGGCGCGGGCCAACGTCCTGACTTTC
few	-	TRBJ2-1	14	TRBV6-2/TRBV6-3	CASSYDTHRNEQFF	TGTGCCAGCAGTTACGACACCCACCGCAATGAGCAGTTCTTC
many	-	TRBJ2-7	16	TRBV29-1	CSVERVSAGPNYEQYF	TGCAGCGTTGAACGGGTCTCGGCGGGACCGAACTACGAGCAGTACTTC
once	TRBD2	TRBJ2-1	16	TRBV6-2/TRBV6-3	CASSFGLAGRENEQFF	TGTGCCAGCAGTTTTGGACTAGCGGGGAGAGAAAATGAGCAGTTCTTC
many	TRBD1	TRBJ2-5	14	TRBV7-2	CASSLAGQRETQYF	TGTGCCAGCAGCTTAGCGGGACAGAGGGAGACCCAGTACTTC
few	TRBD2	TRBJ2-4	17	TRBV4-1	CASSQDSGGQAKNIQYF	TGCGCCAGCAGCCAAGATAGCGGGGGTCAGGCCAAAAACATTCAGTACTTC
-	-	TRBJ2-5	13	TRBV15	CATSEDGLQTQYF	TGTGCCACCAGCGAAGACGGACTGCAGACCCAGTACTTC
-	-	TRBJ2-5	11	TRBV25-1	CASSAVETQYF	TGTGCCAGCAGTGCGGTCGAGACCCAGTACTTC
few	-	TRBJ2-3	17	TRBV29-1	CSVLGDLAKGTTDTQYF	TGCAGCGTTCTAGGGGACCTAGCAAAAGGAACCACAGATACGCAGTATTTT
-	TRBD2	TRBJ2-3	16	TRBV3-1	CASSRNSGSLTDTQYF	TGTGCCAGCAGTCGGAATAGCGGGAGCCTCACAGATACGCAGTATTTT
-	TRBD1	TRBJ1-1	16	TRBV18	CASSLNRQGLNTEAFF	TGTGCCAGCTCACTCAACCGACAGGGGCTGAACACTGAAGCTTTCTTT
-	-	TRBJ1-1	15	TRBV5-5	CASSLDPRGDTEAFF	TGTGCCAGCAGCTTAGACCCGAGGGGGGATACTGAAGCTTTCTTT
-	-	TRBJ2-2	14	TRBV2	CASSEIVATGELFF	TGTGCCAGCAGTGAAATCGTTGCGACTGGGGAGCTGTTTTTT
-	TRBD1	TRBJ1-1	14	TRBV13	CASSSRGFNTEAFF	TGTGCCAGCAGCTCCAGGGGGTTTAACACTGAAGCTTTCTTT
-	-	TRBJ2-7	14	TRBV3-1	CASSQGRGQYEQYF	TGTGCCAGCAGCCAAGGGAGGGGGCAATACGAGCAGTACTTC
-	-	TRBJ2-6	16	TRBV28	CASSGGGGSGANVLTF	TGTGCCAGCAGTGGGGGTGGGGGCTCAGGGGCCAACGTCCTGACTTTC
many	-	TRBJ2-3	15	TRBV6-2/TRBV6-3	CASSSSSTSTDTQYF	TGTGCCAGCAGTTCCAGCAGTACTAGCACAGATACGCAGTATTTT
-	TRBD2	TRBJ2-3	16	TRBV20-1	CSASFGASGGLDTQYF	TGCAGTGCTAGTTTTGGGGCTAGCGGGGGCTTAGATACGCAGTATTTT
-	TRBD1	TRBJ2-2	15	TRBV15	CATSSNRGGTGELFF	TGTGCCACCAGCAGTAACAGGGGCGGTACCGGGGAGCTGTTTTTT
many	TRBD2	TRBJ2-5	16	TRBV7-2	CASSYQSGRREETQYF	TGTGCCAGCAGCTATCAAAGCGGGAGACGAGAGGAGACCCAGTACTTC
-	-	TRBJ2-5	14	TRBV20-1	CSARDRDRRETQYF	TGCAGTGCTAGAGACAGGGACCGACGGGAGACCCAGTACTTC
-	TRBD1	TRBJ1-2	14	TRBV30	CAWSRQGSSYGYTF	TGTGCCTGGAGCCGACAGGGCTCTAGCTATGGCTACACCTTC
few	TRBD2	TRBJ2-1	15	TRBV6-2/TRBV6-3	CASSWVTSGRSEQFF	TGTGCCAGCAGTTGGGTGACTAGCGGGAGAAGTGAGCAGTTCTTC
-	TRBD1	TRBJ2-2	16	TRBV28	CASSPHGQGIPGELFF	TGTGCCAGCAGTCCCCACGGACAGGGGATTCCCGGGGAGCTGTTTTTT
-	TRBD2	TRBJ2-1	12	TRBV14	CANSQAGGSQFF	TGTGCCAACAGCCAAGCGGGGGGGTCACAGTTCTTC
-	-	TRBJ1-1	13	TRBV20-1	CSAPRLGNTEAFF	TGCAGTGCTCCTCGTTTGGGGAACACTGAAGCTTTCTTT
-	TRBD1	TRBJ2-6	18	TRBV25-1	CASSDPGQGFSGANVLTF	TGTGCCAGCAGTGACCCCGGACAGGGTTTCTCTGGGGCCAACGTCCTGACTTTC
many	-	TRBJ2-4	14	TRBV7-2	CAAGGIGAKNIQYF	TGTGCCGCCGGGGGAATCGGGGCCAAAAACATTCAGTACTTC
-	-	TRBJ2-7	13	TRBV28	CASSSPHSYEQYF	TGTGCCAGCAGTTCGCCACACTCCTACGAGCAGTACTTC
few	-	TRBJ1-2	11	TRBV29-1	CSVGEIYGYTF	TGCAGCGTAGGAGAAATCTATGGCTACACCTTC
-	-	TRBJ2-5	13	TRBV12-5	CASARGPIPEQYF	TGTGCTAGTGCCAGGGGACCGATTCCGGAGCAGTACTTC
-	-	TRBJ2-7	15	TRBV15	CATSRAASGSCEQYF	TGTGCCACCAGCAGAGCTGCCAGCGGCTCCTGCGAGCAGTACTTC
-	TRBD2	TRBJ2-1	15	TRBV12-3/TRBV12-4	CASTLSGGSYNEQFF	TGTGCCAGCACCCTCTCGGGGGGATCCTACAATGAGCAGTTCTTC
few	-	TRBJ1-6	17	TRBV5-8	CASSWGLSDSYNSPLHF	TGTGCCAGCAGCTGGGGACTGTCTGACTCCTATAATTCACCCCTCCACTTT
many	TRBD2	TRBJ2-7	14	TRBV12-3/TRBV12-4	CASSITSGSYEQYF	TGTGCCAGCAGTATTACTAGCGGATCCTACGAGCAGTACTTC
-	TRBD1	TRBJ1-2	14	TRBV3-1	CASRPRGRVYGYTF	TGTGCCAGCAGACCCAGGGGGCGCGTCTATGGCTACACCTTC
-	TRBD1	TRBJ2-1	14	TRBV18	CASPHGTDPNEQFF	TGTGCCAGCCCGCACGGGACAGATCCTAATGAGCAGTTCTTC
-	TRBD2	TRBJ2-3	17	TRBV4-3	CVSSQVTSGGPIDTQYF	TGCGTCAGCAGCCAGGTTACTAGCGGGGGGCCGATAGATACGCAGTATTTT
few	-	TRBJ2-5	15	TRBV7-9	CASSNRGAQQGTQYF	TGTGCCAGCAGCAACCGGGGCGCCCAACAAGGGACCCAGTACTTC
-	-	TRBJ2-5	13	TRBV6-2/TRBV6-3	CAIGTHPGETQYF	TGTGCCATTGGGACCCACCCGGGAGAGACCCAGTACTTC
-	-	TRBJ2-3	14	TRBV5-6	CASSLAGSEDTQYF	TGTGCCAGCAGCTTGGCGGGGAGTGAAGATACGCAGTATTTT